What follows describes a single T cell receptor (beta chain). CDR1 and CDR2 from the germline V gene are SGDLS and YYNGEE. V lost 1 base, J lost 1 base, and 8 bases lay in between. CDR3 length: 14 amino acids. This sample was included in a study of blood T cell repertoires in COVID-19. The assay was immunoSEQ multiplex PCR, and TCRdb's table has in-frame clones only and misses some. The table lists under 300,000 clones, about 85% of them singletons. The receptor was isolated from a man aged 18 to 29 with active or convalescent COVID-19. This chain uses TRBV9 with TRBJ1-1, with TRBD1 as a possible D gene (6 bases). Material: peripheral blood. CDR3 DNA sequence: TGTGCCAGCAGCGTACAGGGGACGAACACTGAAGCTTTCTTT. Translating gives CASSVQGTNTEAFF.